A selection of T cell receptor beta chains follows, all from one sample in a study of graft-versus-host responses after intestinal transplantation. Repertoires were generated with immunoSEQ multiplex PCR, while TCRdb's copy carries only in-frame clones and drops some. Found here are 25,000 to 35,000 clones, 87% of them singletons; the top ten hold about 9.9%. The input for sequencing was PBMCs, taken about 450 days after intestinal transplantation. All receptors derive from a human patient who received an intestinal transplant, so some T cells may come from the graft donor. The CDR3 runs from the conserved cysteine through the conserved F or W. The D gene is left open where the match is weak. Some rows mark clone size as missing; the rest say once, few, many or name a class of expanded clone.

>.|TRBV29-1|TRBJ2-4|.
TGCAGCGTTGAACCCGGACAGGGAGGGAACATTCAGTACTTC
CSVEPGQGGNIQYF
>TRBD2|TRBV4-3|TRBJ2-3|few
TGCGCCAGCAGCCATCTTCTAGCGGGGGGGCCATCTACGCAGTATTTT
CASSHLLAGGPSTQYF
>.|TRBV30|TRBJ2-7|once
TGTGCCTGGAAGCCTAGCATCCACTACGAGCAGTACTTC
CAWKPSIHYEQYF
>TRBD1|TRBV5-4|TRBJ1-2|.
TGTGCCAGCAGTGACGCTCAGGCAGGGACAGTTAATGGCTACACCTTC
CASSDAQAGTVNGYTF
>TRBD1|TRBV6-1|TRBJ2-3|.
TGTGCCAGCATCCCTGGGGGCAGGGGGCAGGATACGCAGTATTTT
CASIPGGRGQDTQYF
>.|TRBV28|TRBJ1-5|.
TGTGCCAGCAGTTACCGGCGGGGTGGCCCACTACTCAATCAGCCCCAGCATTTT
CASSYRRGGPLLNQPQHF
>.|TRBV5-6|TRBJ1-1|.
TGTGCCAGCACCCCAATGATGGGGCGTGGGTACACTGAAGCTTTCTTT
CASTPMMGRGYTEAFF
>.|TRBV5-6|TRBJ1-3|.
TGTGCCAGCAGCTACTCCCTCCCGGGGAAAGGAAACACCATATATTTT
CASSYSLPGKGNTIYF
>TRBD2|TRBV9|TRBJ2-3|.
TGTGCCAGCAGCGTAGTCGCGGGGGGGCCATTAGATACGCAGTATTTT
CASSVVAGGPLDTQYF
>.|TRBV6-5|TRBJ2-1|.
TGTGCCAGCAGTTATTCAGCTTACAATGAGCAGTTCTTC
CASSYSAYNEQFF
>TRBD1|TRBV5-8|TRBJ2-3|.
TGTGCCAGCAGCTCGGAACACAGGGGCCCAGGAGATACGCAGTATTTT
CASSSEHRGPGDTQYF
>TRBD2|TRBV7-2|TRBJ2-7|.
TGTGCCAGCAGCTTAGGGGGCGGGAGAGCGGGCGAGCAGTACTTC
CASSLGGGRAGEQYF
>TRBD1|TRBV19|TRBJ2-7|.
TGTGCCAGTAGTACCCGGACAGGGACCTACGAGCAGTACTTC
CASSTRTGTYEQYF
>.|TRBV30|TRBJ2-7|.
TGTGCCTGGAGGAAAGGGGAACCCTACGAGCAGTACTTC
CAWRKGEPYEQYF
>TRBD2|TRBV19|TRBJ2-3|few
TGTGCCAGTAGTGCCGGGGGGGCCTCGACAGATACGCAGTATTTT
CASSAGGASTDTQYF